One T cell receptor (beta chain) is described in this entry. A much larger clone differs from this one at a single base, so this may be a read error. The entry originates in a study of T cells after yellow fever vaccination. The CDR3 runs 13 residues. Germline V gives CDR1 SGHVS, CDR2 FNYEAQ. TCRdb re-analysed the 5' RACE reads in MiXCR, keeping a single row per CDR3 protein. Found here are 25,000 to 35,000 distinct CDR3 sequences, 3.5% to 5% of them singletons; the top ten hold 45% to 50%. This TCR came from a man aged 25 to 40 who received the YFV17D yellow fever vaccine. The V gene is TRBV7-6, the J gene TRBJ1-1; D is unclear. Source: CD8+ T cells sorted from PBMCs, taken 5 days after the yellow fever booster vaccination. The CDR3 sequence: CASSTIATAEALF. CDR3 nucleotide sequence: TGTGCCAGCAGCACGATCGCAACAGCCGAAGCTTTATTT.